Listed below are T cell receptor beta chains from one sample, sequenced in a study of CD8+ T cells in alopecia areata. Assay used: immunoSEQ multiplex PCR; TCRdb lists only in-frame clones, some missing. The sample lists a few hundred thousand clones; about 62% were seen once. The starting material was CD4+ T cells sorted from blood, obtained between weeks 51 and 54, from a patient treated with tofacitinib. The receptors stem from a human donor with alopecia areata. Each CDR3 is given without its conserved first and last residue. Size tells how often a clone was seen (once, few, many) or the class of an expanded clone, and some rows leave it out.

CDR3aa,v_gene,abundance
ASSKLQSSYNEQF,TRBV5-1,-
ASSGRGRGSPLH,TRBV5-6,-
ASSLAQGAGTEAF,TRBV7-9,few
SVAAGTGNTIY,TRBV29-1,few
ASSQDPGPVSYEQY,TRBV4-1,-
AWTRRAQANTEAF,TRBV30,-
SARTGVGAF,TRBV20-1,-
SAGTGGYQPQH,TRBV29-1,-
ASAPGTAYEQY,TRBV25-1,-
ASSLETGNEKLF,TRBV5-1,-
ASSFGQGSSYNSPLH,TRBV7-9,few
SVAGDRGSSYNEQF,TRBV29-1,-
AISDGGSGGPRLF,TRBV10-3,once
ASSVGTGGNSPLH,TRBV6-4,-
ASRRGYNSPLH,TRBV6-6,few
ASSYNTGGGETQY,TRBV5-1,-
ASSQVGAGTHTDTQY,TRBV4-1,-
AWSSRTGNTIY,TRBV30,-
ASIGQVGEYTQY,TRBV2,-
ASSLVSGASEAF,TRBV11-2,few
ASSPSGAGARDTQY,TRBV7-2,-
AWSVPPSSGTQY,TRBV30,-
ASSLGGSTNTQY,TRBV7-2,few
ASRQTGIGSPLH,TRBV2,few
ASSLWQGPNTEAF,TRBV11-2,once
ASSRDSYGYT,TRBV4-1,-
ASSDPGLARETQY,TRBV5-6,few
SVRRAGGLTGELF,TRBV29-1,-
ASNLRGGVTDTQY,TRBV5-4,-
ASSPGISSYEQY,TRBV4-3,-
ASRKQGYTGELF,TRBV30,-
SVKGTGTGLYEQY,TRBV29-1,-
ASSPQGAGEKLF,TRBV7-2,few
AWSVIAGGINEQF,TRBV30,-
SDIDRESEKLF,TRBV29-1,-
AWSVMDEQY,TRBV30,-
ASTAINSYNEQF,TRBV5-1,-
SARQGNQPQH,TRBV29-1,-
ASSLPQETQY,TRBV7-2,once
ASSSGAVAGELF,TRBV5-1,few
ASSPTSAKHNEQF,TRBV2,-
ASSLEGEQY,TRBV11-2,-
ASRGQGLQETQY,TRBV19,-
ASSSLTGSSYNEQF,TRBV5-1,-
ASSQEPGGSTDTQY,TRBV4-3,few
ASSQGLRKNGYT,TRBV14,-
ASSPLRAGTGTGELF,TRBV11-2,-
ASSPAGSQADTQY,TRBV5-5,few
ASSEQGTGELF,TRBV25-1,-
ASSPGQVSYEQY,TRBV7-8,-
ASSGSTRSQETQY,TRBV9,-
AWSARISGANVLT,TRBV30,-
AWSGPPRQGFYGYT,TRBV30,-
ASRTPLYRVSETQY,TRBV25-1,-
ASSQIRGGPEDTQY,TRBV4-3,-
SVVLFGGDPLRDTQY,TRBV29-1,-
ASSVGTGGADTQY,TRBV9,-
ASSFSYEQY,TRBV7-9,-
ASSRWGDSRGSYNEQF,TRBV4-3,-
AISKDRNYGYT,TRBV10-3,-